This T cell receptor beta chain comes out of a study of T cells after yellow fever vaccination. Notes on the study in general: Re-detected after boosting: most primary clones, 96% of CD4 and about 85% of CD8.

The germline V gene has CDR1 MGHRA and CDR2 YSYEKL. The CDR3 loop spans 14 amino acids. Trimming stripped 0 bases from V and 10 bases from J, with 15 bases between. This clonotype has more than one count but fewer than ten. Its target is unknown. TCRdb reanalysed the 5' RACE reads using MiXCR and keeps one entry per CDR3 protein. The repertoire holds a few hundred thousand distinct CDR3 sequences, with around 10% as singletons. The chain has TRBV4-1 and TRBJ1-2; the D gene is possibly TRBD1 (6 bases). The sequence was collected from a man aged 18 to 35 who received the YFV17D yellow fever vaccine. Sample: PBMCs, taken on the day of the first yellow fever vaccination. CDR3 loop: CASSQERQGSDYTF. For the CDR3, the DNA is TGCGCCAGCAGCCAAGAGAGGCAGGGGTCTGACTACACCTTC.